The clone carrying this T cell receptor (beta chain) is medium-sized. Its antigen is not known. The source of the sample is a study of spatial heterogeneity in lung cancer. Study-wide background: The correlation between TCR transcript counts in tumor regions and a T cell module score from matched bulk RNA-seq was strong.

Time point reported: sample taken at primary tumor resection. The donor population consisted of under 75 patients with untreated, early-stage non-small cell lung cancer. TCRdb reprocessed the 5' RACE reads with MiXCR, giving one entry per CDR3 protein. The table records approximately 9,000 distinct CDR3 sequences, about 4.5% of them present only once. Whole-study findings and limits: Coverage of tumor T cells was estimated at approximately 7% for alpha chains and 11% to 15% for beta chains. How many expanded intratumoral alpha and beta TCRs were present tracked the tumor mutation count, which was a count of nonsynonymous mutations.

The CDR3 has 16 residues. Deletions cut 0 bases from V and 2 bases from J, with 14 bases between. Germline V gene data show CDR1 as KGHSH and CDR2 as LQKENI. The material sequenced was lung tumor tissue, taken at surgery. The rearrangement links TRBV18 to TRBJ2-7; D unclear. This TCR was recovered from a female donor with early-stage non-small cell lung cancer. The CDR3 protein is CASSPPNQLATYEQYF. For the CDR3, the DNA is TGTGCCAGCTCACCACCGAATCAACTTGCGACCTACGAGCAGTACTTC. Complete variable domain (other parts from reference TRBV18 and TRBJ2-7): NAGVMQNPRHLVRRRGQEARLRCSPMKGHSHVYWYRQLPEEGLKFMVYLQKENIIDESGMPKERFSAEFPKEGPSILRIQQVVRGDSAAYFCASSPPNQLATYEQYFGPGTRLTVT.